Listed below are T cell receptor beta chains from one sample, sequenced in a study of T cells after yellow fever vaccination. TCRdb passed the 5' RACE reads through MiXCR, listing each CDR3 protein once. Of about 260,000 distinct CDR3 sequences in the sample, approximately 5.2% were seen once. Specimen: CD4+ T cells sorted from PBMCs, collected on the day of the yellow fever booster vaccination. These receptors all stem from a man younger than 30 who received the YFV17D yellow fever vaccine. CDR3s include the opening cysteine and the closing phenylalanine or tryptophan. The D gene is left open where the match is weak. Rows may omit the clone size; those that give it use once, few, many or a size class.

D gene	clone size	V gene	J gene	CDR3 protein	CDR3 DNA
NA	NA	TRBV6-2/TRBV6-3	TRBJ2-5	CASSSSQETQYF	TGTGCCAGCAGCTCGTCTCAAGAGACCCAGTACTTC
TRBD1	many	TRBV5-4	TRBJ1-1	CASSSGGEPAEAFF	TGTGCCAGCAGCTCAGGGGGCGAACCTGCTGAAGCTTTCTTT
NA	once	TRBV6-2/TRBV6-3	TRBJ2-3	CASSRRLEGDTQYF	TGTGCCAGCAGTCGCAGACTAGAGGGGGATACGCAGTATTTT
TRBD1	NA	TRBV7-2	TRBJ1-2	CASAFQGDYGYTF	TGTGCCAGCGCCTTTCAGGGGGACTATGGCTACACCTTC
NA	NA	TRBV29-1	TRBJ1-2	CSVEGQGYGYTF	TGCAGCGTTGAAGGCCAGGGCTATGGCTACACCTTC
NA	NA	TRBV5-1	TRBJ1-6	CASSLVVDSPLHF	TGCGCCAGCAGCTTGGTCGTCGATTCACCCCTCCACTTT
NA	NA	TRBV5-1	TRBJ1-4	CASSLGNQFEKLFF	TGCGCCAGCAGCTTGGGCAATCAGTTCGAAAAACTGTTTTTT
TRBD1	NA	TRBV6-6	TRBJ1-6	CASSFGTGGTPLHF	TGTGCCAGCAGTTTCGGGACAGGGGGAACACCCCTCCACTTT
NA	NA	TRBV5-1	TRBJ1-1	CASIGGDGSNTEAFF	TGCGCCAGTATCGGAGGAGATGGGTCGAACACTGAAGCTTTCTTT
NA	many	TRBV3-1	TRBJ2-2	CASSQNPPGTGELFF	TGTGCCAGCAGCCAAAACCCCCCCGGCACCGGGGAGCTGTTTTTT
NA	many	TRBV24-1	TRBJ2-3	CATSDPNVGNTQYF	TGTGCCACCAGTGATCCTAACGTCGGTAATACGCAGTATTTT
TRBD2	few	TRBV4-2	TRBJ2-3	CASSPRAGGPTDTQYF	TGTGCCAGCAGCCCTAGAGCGGGGGGGCCGACAGATACGCAGTATTTT
NA	NA	TRBV18	TRBJ1-6	CASSPYDTNSPLHF	TGTGCCAGCTCCCCTTACGACACTAATTCACCCCTCCACTTT
NA	NA	TRBV5-1	TRBJ1-6	CASSQDPPDYNSPLHF	TGCGCCAGCAGCCAAGACCCCCCGGACTATAATTCACCCCTCCACTTT
NA	many	TRBV7-6	TRBJ1-2	CASSPDGGGYTF	TGTGCCAGCAGCCCGGACGGCGGCGGCTACACCTTC
TRBD2	many	TRBV7-2	TRBJ2-2	CASSLAYRAGVNTGELFF	TGTGCCAGCAGCTTAGCTTATCGTGCGGGGGTGAACACCGGGGAGCTGTTTTTT
NA	NA	TRBV6-5	TRBJ2-1	CASSHGWRGRGWVSQFF	TGTGCCAGCAGTCACGGCTGGCGGGGGAGGGGGTGGGTTTCTCAGTTCTTC
NA	NA	TRBV5-1	TRBJ1-2	CASSLAPTRDYGYTF	TGCGCCAGCAGCTTGGCCCCGACGCGGGACTATGGCTACACCTTC
TRBD2	NA	TRBV10-3	TRBJ2-3	CAISESKGGGAADTQYF	TGTGCCATCAGTGAGTCGAAGGGCGGGGGGGCCGCAGATACGCAGTATTTT
NA	few	TRBV24-1	TRBJ2-3	CATSDLWGADTQYF	TGTGCCACCAGTGATTTGTGGGGGGCAGATACGCAGTATTTT
NA	many	TRBV7-3	TRBJ2-1	CASSPHPWAPVGGNEQFF	TGTGCCAGCAGCCCACACCCCTGGGCGCCAGTGGGCGGGAATGAGCAGTTCTTC